This entry lists 4 T cell receptor beta chains sequenced from one sample in a study of blood T cell dynamics during melanoma immunotherapy. Profiling relied on immunoSEQ multiplex PCR, and the TCRdb table lists in-frame clones only, not all of them. Here the sample spans approximately 9,800 clones, 86% being singletons. The sample's time point: pre-treatment baseline. Specimen: blood, collected from a patient treated with checkpoint blockade. The origin of the receptors is a human donor with melanoma.

The chain links TRBV4-1 to TRBJ2-7; D may be TRBD2 (6 bases). Trimming took off 0 bases at V and 5 bases at J, with 14 bases between the two ends. CDR3 length equals 15 residues. Germline CDR1 is MGHRA and CDR2 is YSYEKL. The CDR3 region has the DNA TGCGCCAGCAGCCAAGATTTCGGGAGAGGGAACGAGCAGTACTTC. It codes for CASSQDFGRGNEQYF.

The chain recombines TRBV2 with TRBJ2-3; D might be TRBD1 (5 bases). Between the trimmed V and J ends, which lost 4 bases and 10 bases, there was a span of 12 bases. CDR1 is SNHLY, CDR2 FYNNEI, per germline. The CDR3 totals 12 residues. DNA for the CDR3: TGTGCCAGCAGTGGAAGTCAGGGTGCGCAGTATTTT. The encoded protein is CASSGSQGAQYF.

CDR3: CASSPRPQATNEKLFF. The CDR3 DNA sequence: TGTGCCAGCAGCCCTCGACCACAGGCAACTAATGAAAAACTGTTTTTT. The gene calls are TRBV5-5 and TRBJ1-4; maybe TRBD1 (5 bases). Trimming left V 4 bases short and J 0 bases short, with 13 bases between. Germline V gene data show CDR1 as SGHKS and CDR2 as YYEKEE (reference sequence). The CDR3 is 16 amino acids.

V and J are TRBV5-1 and TRBJ2-2; D not certain. Germline V gives CDR1 SGHRS, CDR2 YFSETQ. The CDR3 has 14 residues. The germline V and J ends were trimmed by 0 bases and 7 bases, with 10 bases remaining between them. CDR3: CASSLERAVGELFF. The CDR3 DNA follows: TGCGCCAGCAGCTTGGAAAGGGCGGTCGGGGAGCTGTTTTTT. Complete variable domain (other parts from reference TRBV5-1 and TRBJ2-2): KAGVTQTPRYLIKTRGQQVTLSCSPISGHRSVSWYQQTPGQGLQFLFEYFSETQRNKGNFPGRFSGRQFSNSRSEMNVSTLELGDSALYLCASSLERAVGELFFGEGSRLTVL.